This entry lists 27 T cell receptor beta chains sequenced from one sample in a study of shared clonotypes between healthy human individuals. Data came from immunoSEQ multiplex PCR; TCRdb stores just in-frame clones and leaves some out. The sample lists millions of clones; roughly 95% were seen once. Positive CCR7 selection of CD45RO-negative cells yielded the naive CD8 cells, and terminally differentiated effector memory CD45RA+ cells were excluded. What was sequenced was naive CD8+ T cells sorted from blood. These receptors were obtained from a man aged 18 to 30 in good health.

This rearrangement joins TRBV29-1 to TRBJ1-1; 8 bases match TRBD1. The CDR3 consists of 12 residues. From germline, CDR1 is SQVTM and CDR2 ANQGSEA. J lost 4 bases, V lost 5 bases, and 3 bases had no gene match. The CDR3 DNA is TGCAGCGTTTCCGGACAGGGCACTGAAGCTTTCTTT. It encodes CSVSGQGTEAFF.

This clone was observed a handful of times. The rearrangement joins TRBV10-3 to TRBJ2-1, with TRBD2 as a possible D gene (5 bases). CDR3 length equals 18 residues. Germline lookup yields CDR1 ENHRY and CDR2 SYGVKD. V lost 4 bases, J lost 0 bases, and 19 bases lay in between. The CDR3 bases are TGTGCCATCAGTGGAAACCGGACTGTCTCGTCCTCCTACAATGAGCAGTTCTTC. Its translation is CAISGNRTVSSSYNEQFF.

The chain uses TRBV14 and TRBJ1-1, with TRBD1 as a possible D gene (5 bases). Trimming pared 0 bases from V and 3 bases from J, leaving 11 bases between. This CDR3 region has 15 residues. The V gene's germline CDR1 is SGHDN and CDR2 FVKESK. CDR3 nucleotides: TGTGCCAGCAGCCAAGATTCCCAGGGAGACACTGAAGCTTTCTTT. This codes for CASSQDSQGDTEAFF.

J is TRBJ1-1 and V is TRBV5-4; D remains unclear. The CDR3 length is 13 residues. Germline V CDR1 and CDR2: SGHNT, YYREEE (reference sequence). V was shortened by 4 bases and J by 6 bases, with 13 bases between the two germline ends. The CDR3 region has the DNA TGTGCCAGCAGCCCGGGAGGGATGGCTGAAGCTTTCTTT. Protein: CASSPGGMAEAFF.

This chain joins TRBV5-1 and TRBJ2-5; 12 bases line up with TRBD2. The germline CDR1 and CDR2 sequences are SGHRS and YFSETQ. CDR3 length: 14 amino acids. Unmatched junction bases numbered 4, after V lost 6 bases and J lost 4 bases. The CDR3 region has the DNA TGCGCCAGCACCCTAGCGGGAGGGGGAGAGACCCAGTACTTC. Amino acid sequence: CASTLAGGGETQYF. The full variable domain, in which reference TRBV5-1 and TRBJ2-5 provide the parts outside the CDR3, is KAGVTQTPRYLIKTRGQQVTLSCSPISGHRSVSWYQQTPGQGLQFLFEYFSETQRNKGNFPGRFSGRQFSNSRSEMNVSTLELGDSALYLCASTLAGGGETQYFGPGTRLLVL.

In DNA form, the CDR3 reads TGTGCCAGCAGCCCTGCCCCAGGACAGGGGAACACAGATACGCAGTATTTT. Its translation is CASSPAPGQGNTDTQYF. The genes are TRBV7-9 and TRBJ2-3; 9 bases align to TRBD1. The CDR3 runs to 17 residues. V lost 5 bases and J lost 2; bases outside the gene matches: 11. The germline V gene has CDR1 SEHNR and CDR2 FQNEAQ (reference sequence).

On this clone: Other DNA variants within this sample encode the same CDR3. The CDR3 DNA reads TGTGCCTGGAGTGAGGGCGGGGAGCTGTTTTTT. This gives the protein CAWSEGGELFF. The rearrangement joins TRBV30 to TRBJ2-2; D remains unclear. Germline CDR1 reads GTSNPN; CDR2 reads SVGIG (reference sequence). This CDR3 region has 11 residues. V lost 1 base to trimming and J lost 7 bases, with 4 bases between them.

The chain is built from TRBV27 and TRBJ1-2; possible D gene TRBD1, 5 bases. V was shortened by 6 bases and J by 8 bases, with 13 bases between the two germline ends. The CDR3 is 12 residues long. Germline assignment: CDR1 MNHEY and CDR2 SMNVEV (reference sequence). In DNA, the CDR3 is TGTGCCAGCAGCCGGGGGTTAGAGGGCTACACCTTC. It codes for CASSRGLEGYTF.

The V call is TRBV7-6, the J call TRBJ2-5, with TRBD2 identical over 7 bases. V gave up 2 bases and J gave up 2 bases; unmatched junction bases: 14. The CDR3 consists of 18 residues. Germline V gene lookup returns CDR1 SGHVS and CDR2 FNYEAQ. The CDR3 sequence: CASSLPQAGTSLQETQYF. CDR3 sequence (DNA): TGTGCCAGCAGCTTACCCCAAGCGGGGACCTCGTTACAAGAGACCCAGTACTTC. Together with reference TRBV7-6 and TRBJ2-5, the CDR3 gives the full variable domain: GAGVSQSPRYKVTKRGQDVALRCDPISGHVSLYWYRQALGQGPEFLTYFNYEAQQDKSGLPNDRFSAERPEGSISTLTIQRTEQRDSAMYRCASSLPQAGTSLQETQYFGPGTRLLVL.

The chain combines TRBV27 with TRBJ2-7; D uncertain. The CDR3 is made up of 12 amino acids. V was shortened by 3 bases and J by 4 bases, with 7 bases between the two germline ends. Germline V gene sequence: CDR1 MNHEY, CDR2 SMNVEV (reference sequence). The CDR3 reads CASSFNPYEQYF. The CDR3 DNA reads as TGTGCCAGCAGTTTTAATCCGTACGAGCAGTACTTC.

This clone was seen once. The CDR3 region has the DNA TGTGCCATCAGCTTCGGGAGGGACAGTTACGAGCAGTACTTC. It codes for CAISFGRDSYEQYF. This chain connects TRBV10-3 to TRBJ2-7, with a possible D match to TRBD2 (8 bases). This CDR3 contains 14 residues. The germline V gene has CDR1 ENHRY and CDR2 SYGVKD. Trimming stripped 6 bases from V and 4 bases from J, with 16 bases between.

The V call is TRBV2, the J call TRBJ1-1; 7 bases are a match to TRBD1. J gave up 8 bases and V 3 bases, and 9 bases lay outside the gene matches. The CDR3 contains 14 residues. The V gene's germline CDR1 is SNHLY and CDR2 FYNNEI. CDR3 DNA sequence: TGTGCCAGCAGTGACCAGATCCGGGACAGAGAAGCTTTCTTT. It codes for CASSDQIRDREAFF.

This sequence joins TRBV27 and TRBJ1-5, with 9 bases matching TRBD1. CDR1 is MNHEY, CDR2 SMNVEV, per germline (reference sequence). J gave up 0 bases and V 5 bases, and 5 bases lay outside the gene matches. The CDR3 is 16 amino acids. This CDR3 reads CASSPGTGSSNQPQHF. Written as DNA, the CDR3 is TGTGCCAGCAGTCCCGGGACAGGGAGTAGCAATCAGCCCCAGCATTTT.

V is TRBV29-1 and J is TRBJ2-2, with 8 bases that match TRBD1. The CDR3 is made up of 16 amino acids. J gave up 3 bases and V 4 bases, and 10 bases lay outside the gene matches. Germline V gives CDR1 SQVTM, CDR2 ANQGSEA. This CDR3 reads CSVGPGGGIDTGELFF. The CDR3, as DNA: TGCAGCGTTGGGCCAGGGGGCGGAATTGACACCGGGGAGCTGTTTTTT.

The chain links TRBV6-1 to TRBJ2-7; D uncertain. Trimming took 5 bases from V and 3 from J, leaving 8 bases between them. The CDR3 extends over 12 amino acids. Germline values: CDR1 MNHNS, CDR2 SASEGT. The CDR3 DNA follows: TGTGCCAGCAGTCAGAACGACTACGAGCAGTACTTC. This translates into CASSQNDYEQYF.

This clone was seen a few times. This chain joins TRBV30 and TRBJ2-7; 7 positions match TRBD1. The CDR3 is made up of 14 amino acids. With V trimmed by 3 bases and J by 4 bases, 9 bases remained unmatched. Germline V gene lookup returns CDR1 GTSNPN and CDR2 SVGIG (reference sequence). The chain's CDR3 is CAWRARGHWYEQYF. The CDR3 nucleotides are TGTGCCTGGAGGGCGAGGGGGCACTGGTACGAGCAGTACTTC.

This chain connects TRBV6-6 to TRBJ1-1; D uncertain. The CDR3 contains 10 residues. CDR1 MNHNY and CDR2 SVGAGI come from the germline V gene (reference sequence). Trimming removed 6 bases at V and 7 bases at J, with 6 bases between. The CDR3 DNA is TGTGCCAGCAGAGTCAATGAAGCTTTCTTT. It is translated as CASRVNEAFF.

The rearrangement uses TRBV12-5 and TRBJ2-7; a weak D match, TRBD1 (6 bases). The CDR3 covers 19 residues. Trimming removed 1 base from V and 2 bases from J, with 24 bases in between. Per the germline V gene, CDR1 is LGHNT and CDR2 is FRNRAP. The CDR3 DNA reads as TGTGCTAGTGGTTTGGAGACCTCTTTTATAGGACAGCTAGCCTACGAGCAGTACTTC. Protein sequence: CASGLETSFIGQLAYEQYF. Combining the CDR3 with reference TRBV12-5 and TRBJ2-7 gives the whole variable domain DARVTQTPRHKVTEMGQEVTMRCQPILGHNTVFWYRQTMMQGLELLAYFRNRAPLDDSGMPKDRFSAEMPDATLATLKIQPSEPRDSAVYFCASGLETSFIGQLAYEQYFGPGTRLTVT.

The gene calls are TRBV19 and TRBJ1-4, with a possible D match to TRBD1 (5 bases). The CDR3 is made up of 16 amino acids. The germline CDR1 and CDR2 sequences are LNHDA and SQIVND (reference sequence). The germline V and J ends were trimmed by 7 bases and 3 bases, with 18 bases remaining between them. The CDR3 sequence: CASTYLGPGANEKLFF. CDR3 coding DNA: TGTGCCAGTACCTACTTAGGCCCGGGGGCTAATGAAAAACTGTTTTTT.

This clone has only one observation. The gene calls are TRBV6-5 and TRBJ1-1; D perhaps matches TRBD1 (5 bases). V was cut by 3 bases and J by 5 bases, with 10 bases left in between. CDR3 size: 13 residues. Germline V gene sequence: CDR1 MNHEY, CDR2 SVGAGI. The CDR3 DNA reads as TGTGCCAGCAGTTATAACGAGGGGACTGAAGCTTTCTTT. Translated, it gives CASSYNEGTEAFF.

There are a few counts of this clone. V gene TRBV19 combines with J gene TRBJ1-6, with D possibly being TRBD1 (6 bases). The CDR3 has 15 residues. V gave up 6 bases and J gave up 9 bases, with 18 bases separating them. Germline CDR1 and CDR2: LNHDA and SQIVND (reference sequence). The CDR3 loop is CASRPTPGATSPLHF. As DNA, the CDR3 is TGTGCCAGTAGACCCACCCCAGGGGCTACTTCACCCCTCCACTTT.

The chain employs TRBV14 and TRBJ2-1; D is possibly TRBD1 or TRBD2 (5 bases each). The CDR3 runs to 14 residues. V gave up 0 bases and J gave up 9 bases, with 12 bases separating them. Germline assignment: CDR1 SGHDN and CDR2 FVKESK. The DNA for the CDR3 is TGTGCCAGCAGCCAAGATGGGACGTTCCTTGAGCAGTTCTTC. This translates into CASSQDGTFLEQFF.

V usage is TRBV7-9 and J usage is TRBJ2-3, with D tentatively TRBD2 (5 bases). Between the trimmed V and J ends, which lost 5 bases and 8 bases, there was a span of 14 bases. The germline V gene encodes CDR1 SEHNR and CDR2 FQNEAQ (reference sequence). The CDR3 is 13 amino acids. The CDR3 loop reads CASSPPAGSTQYF. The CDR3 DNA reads TGTGCCAGCAGCCCACCTGCGGGTAGTACGCAGTATTTT.

The CDR3 sequence: CASRHRDRGHQPQHF. The DNA of the CDR3 is TGCGCCAGCAGACACCGGGACAGGGGGCATCAGCCCCAGCATTTT. This chain uses TRBV4-3 with TRBJ1-5; TRBD1 aligns across 12 bases. The length of the CDR3 is 15 residues. Germline lookup yields CDR1 LGHNA and CDR2 YSLEER. V was clipped by 6 bases and J by 5 bases; unmatched bases: 5.

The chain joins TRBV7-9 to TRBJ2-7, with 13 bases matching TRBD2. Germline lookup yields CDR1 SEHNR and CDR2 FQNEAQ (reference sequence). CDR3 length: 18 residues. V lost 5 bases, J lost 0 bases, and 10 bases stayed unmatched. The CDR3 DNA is TGTGCCAGCAGCCCCGGGACTAGCGGGACTGAACCCTCCTACGAGCAGTACTTC. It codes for CASSPGTSGTEPSYEQYF.

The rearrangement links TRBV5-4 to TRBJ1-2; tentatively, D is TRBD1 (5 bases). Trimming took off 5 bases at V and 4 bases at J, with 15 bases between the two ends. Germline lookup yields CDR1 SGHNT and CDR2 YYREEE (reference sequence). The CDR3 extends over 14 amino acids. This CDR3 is CASSYGGVSYGYTF. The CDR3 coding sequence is TGTGCCAGCAGTTATGGGGGAGTAAGCTATGGCTACACCTTC.

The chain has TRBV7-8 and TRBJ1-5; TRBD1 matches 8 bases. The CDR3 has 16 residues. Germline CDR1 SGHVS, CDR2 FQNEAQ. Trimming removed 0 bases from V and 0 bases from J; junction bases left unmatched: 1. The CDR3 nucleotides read TGTGCCAGCAGCTTAGCAGACAGGGGTAGCAATCAGCCCCAGCATTTT. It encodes CASSLADRGSNQPQHF.